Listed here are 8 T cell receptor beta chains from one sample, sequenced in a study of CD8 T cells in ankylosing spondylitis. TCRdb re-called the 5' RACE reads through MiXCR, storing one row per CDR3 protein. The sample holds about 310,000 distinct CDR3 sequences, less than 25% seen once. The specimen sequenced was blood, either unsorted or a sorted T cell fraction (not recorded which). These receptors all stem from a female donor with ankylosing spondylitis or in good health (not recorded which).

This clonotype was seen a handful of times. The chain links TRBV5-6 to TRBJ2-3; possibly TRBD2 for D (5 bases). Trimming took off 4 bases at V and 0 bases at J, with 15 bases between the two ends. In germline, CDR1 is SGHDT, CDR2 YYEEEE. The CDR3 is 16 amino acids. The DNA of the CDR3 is TGTGCCAGCAGCGACTTGGGAAAGCGGAGCACAGATACGCAGTATTTT. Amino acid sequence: CASSDLGKRSTDTQYF.

The CDR3 loop is CASSEDRGLAKNIQYF. CDR3 in DNA: TGTGCCAGCAGTGAGGACAGAGGATTAGCCAAAAACATTCAGTACTTC. V and J are TRBV2 and TRBJ2-4; a possible D gene is TRBD1 (6 bases). The CDR3 is made up of 16 amino acids. Looked up from germline, CDR1 is SNHLY and CDR2 is FYNNEI. Trimming shortened V by 3 bases and J by 0 bases, and 12 bases separated the two germline ends.

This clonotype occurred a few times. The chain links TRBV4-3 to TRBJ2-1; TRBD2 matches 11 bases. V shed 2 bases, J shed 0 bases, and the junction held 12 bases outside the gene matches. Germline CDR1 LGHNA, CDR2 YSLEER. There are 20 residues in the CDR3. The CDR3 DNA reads TGCGCCAGCAGCCAAAAACTAGCGGGAGTCCCTGGGAGCTCCTACAATGAGCAGTTCTTC. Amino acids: CASSQKLAGVPGSSYNEQFF.

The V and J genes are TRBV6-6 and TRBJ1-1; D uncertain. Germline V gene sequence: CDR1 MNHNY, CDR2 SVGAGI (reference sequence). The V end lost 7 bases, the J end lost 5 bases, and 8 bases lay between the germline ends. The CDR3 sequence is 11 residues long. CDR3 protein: CASTERTEAFF. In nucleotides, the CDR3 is TGTGCCAGCACCGAGAGGACTGAAGCTTTCTTT.

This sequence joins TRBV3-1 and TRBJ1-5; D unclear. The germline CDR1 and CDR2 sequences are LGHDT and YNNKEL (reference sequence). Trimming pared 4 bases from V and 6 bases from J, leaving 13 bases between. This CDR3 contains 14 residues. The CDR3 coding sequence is TGTGCCAGCAGCCTAAGCCCCAAGGGTCAGCCCCAGCATTTT. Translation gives CASSLSPKGQPQHF.

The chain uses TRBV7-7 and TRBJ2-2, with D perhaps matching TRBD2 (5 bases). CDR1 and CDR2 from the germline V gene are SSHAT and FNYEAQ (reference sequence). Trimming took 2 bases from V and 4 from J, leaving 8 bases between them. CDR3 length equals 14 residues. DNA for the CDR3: TGTGCCAGCAGCTTACGAGAGGGCACCGGGGAGCTGTTTTTT. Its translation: CASSLREGTGELFF.

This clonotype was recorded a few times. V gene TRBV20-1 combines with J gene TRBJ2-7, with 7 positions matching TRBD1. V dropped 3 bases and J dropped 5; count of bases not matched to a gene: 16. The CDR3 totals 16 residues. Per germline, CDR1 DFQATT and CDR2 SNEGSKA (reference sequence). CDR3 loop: CSARGQNQAVSHEQYF. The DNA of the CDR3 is TGCAGTGCTAGGGGACAGAACCAGGCCGTTTCCCACGAGCAGTACTTC.

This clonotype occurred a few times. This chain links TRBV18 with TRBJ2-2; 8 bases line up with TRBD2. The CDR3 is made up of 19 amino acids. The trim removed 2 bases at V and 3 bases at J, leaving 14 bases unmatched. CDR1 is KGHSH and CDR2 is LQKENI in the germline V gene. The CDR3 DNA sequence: TGTGCCAGCTCACCAGCGGGGGGAGGACGGATCGTTTACACCGGGGAGCTGTTTTTT. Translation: CASSPAGGGRIVYTGELFF. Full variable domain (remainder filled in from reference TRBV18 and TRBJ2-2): NAGVMQNPRHLVRRRGQEARLRCSPMKGHSHVYWYRQLPEEGLKFMVYLQKENIIDESGMPKERFSAEFPKEGPSILRIQQVVRGDSAAYFCASSPAGGGRIVYTGELFFGEGSRLTVL.